The T cell receptor beta chain described here comes from a study of cytotoxic CD8 clonotypes in ibrutinib-treated CLL. Whole-study context: Included were 11 relapsed/refractory and about 14 treatment-naive patients, of whom 17 were IGHV unmutated. Findings and caveats of the study: Public clonotypes, rarely seen, contracted or held steady on treatment.

The germline gives CDR1 MNHEY, CDR2 SVGAGI. The CDR3 loop spans 14 amino acids. V was trimmed by 7 bases and J by 7 bases, leaving 20 bases between them. Produced via immunoSEQ multiplex PCR; TCRdb's table is partial and in-frame only. Of under 35,000 clones listed, about 70% were seen once; the top ten hold 45% to 65%. On this clone itself: The antigen is undetermined.

V and J are TRBV6-5 and TRBJ2-7; weak D call: TRBD1 (7 bases). The source was PBMCs, collected after 24 months of ibrutinib treatment. The clonotype comes from a human donor with chronic lymphocytic leukemia. The CDR3 reads CASTSGGGPLEQYF. The CDR3 nucleotides read TGTGCCAGCACCTCAGGGGGAGGTCCTCTTGAGCAGTACTTC.